This TCR beta chain was sequenced for a study of graft-versus-host responses after intestinal transplantation (dated by TCRdb to the early 2020s). Regarding the research as a whole: Recipients received multivisceral, liver-intestinal, or isolated intestinal transplants. Anti-thymocyte globulin induction was given to all recipients, followed by maintenance tacrolimus and steroids for 2 to 4 years. After intestinal transplantation, graft-versus-host and host-versus-graft alloreactive T cell clones were followed in the graft, circulation and bone marrow using bulk TCR-beta CDR3 sequencing. To identify alloreactive clones, pre-transplant mixed lymphocyte reaction products were sequenced and compared with unstimulated pre-transplant donor and recipient T cells. The cohort enrolled 20 to 30 intestinal transplant recipients including one retransplant, and a few patients lacking pretransplant specimens were excluded. A peak of at least 4% donor T cells among recipient peripheral blood mononuclear cells was the definition used for donor T cell macrochimerism. Samples from three later patients were sequenced in-house on an Illumina MiSeq with MiXCR processing rather than by the commercial service.

To note about this clone: The clone's antigen remains unknown. No base quality information exists; no much larger clone differs at one position.

The sample's time point label, in plain terms: cells obtained before transplantation from donor or recipient. CD3+CD4+ and CD3+CD8+ populations were FACS-sorted from unstimulated pre-transplant donor and recipient cells taken from spleen or lymph nodes. To prepare the library, the immunoSEQ multiplex PCR assay was applied. In most patients, genomic DNA was isolated using the Qiagen DNeasy Blood and Tissue Kit and sent frozen to Adaptive Biotechnologies for TCR sequencing. Adaptive Biotechnologies carried out high-throughput TCR-beta CDR3 sequencing of genomic DNA for most patients. The study's own analysis went as follows. Adaptive's ImmunoSEQ software supplied the TCR sequencing data for 18 patients, while MiXCR and VDJtools were used to process a few other patients. To correct CD4 versus CD8 sorting errors, sequences present in both subsets at a frequency ratio below 5:1 were removed. Because the origin of CDR3 nucleotide sequences shared between donor and recipient could not be assigned, those sequences were removed. At least 2-fold expansion over unstimulated cells and a minimum CFSE-low frequency of 0.002% (template counts) or 0.001% (read counts) were required for clones to be classified as alloreactive. Mappable clones were those detected in sequenced pre-transplant spleen, lymph node, or MLR CFSE-low populations of the donor or recipient. The cumulative frequency of alloreactive clones was calculated as a percentage of all sequences, weighted by copy number. The clones in this table, taken by TCRdb from immuneACCESS, are in-frame only. Not every clone is retained; where verified, under half of the shortfall comes from an unresolved V gene, and the cause of the rest is unknown. That table gives V, J and clone size, and the DNA gave D and trimming. Counted in this sample were some 120,000 clones; approximately 94% of them appeared once. Roughly 0.24% of the sample rests with the top ten.

Beyond this particular receptor, the publication reports: The conclusions were limited by the relatively low number and heterogeneity of the intestinal transplant patients. High GvH to HvG T cell clonal ratios were observed in the allografts of patients with donor T cell macrochimerism. GvH clones turned up in recipient bone marrow, with some appearing earlier in ileal mucosa or blood, a pattern consistent with an intestinal mucosal origin. Early after transplant, declines in HvG clones were associated with peak levels of circulating GvH clones.

For CDR1 and CDR2, the germline V gene (reference sequence) lists LNHDA and SQIVND. The CDR3 contains 14 residues, cysteine and phenylalanine counted. Only CDR3 DNA is held: 42 bases, read in frame from base 1. V is pruned by 2 bases and J by 5 bases, leaving 2 bases of the junction without a gene match. The chain is made from TRBV19 and TRBJ1-5; 8 bases in between match TRBD1. This TCR derives from a human donor who was the organ donor for an intestinal transplant. The specimen comprised unstimulated CD4+ T cells sorted from spleen or lymph node cells, sampled before transplant. The CDR3 reads as follows: CASSIKQGDQPQHF. In nucleotide form, the sequence is TGTGCCAGTAGTATAAAACAGGGGGATCAGCCCCAGCATTTT.